These 8 T cell receptor beta chains originate from one sample sequenced in a study of blood T cells in healthy people across ages. Through a sample-barcoded 5' primer and a J-beta primer mix, a second PCR was run for 7 to 11 cycles. TCRdb reprocessed the 5' RACE reads with MiXCR, giving one entry per CDR3 protein. The profile covers about 730,000 distinct CDR3 sequences, with about 42% appearing a single time and 20% to 25% taken by the ten largest. Sequencing input: blood. These TCRs come from a woman aged 55-69 years in good health.

This clonotype was counted only a few times. The V gene is TRBV4-3, the J gene TRBJ2-5, with 12 bases matching TRBD2. V was clipped by 1 base and J by 5 bases; unmatched bases: 2. The CDR3 has 15 amino acids. The V gene's germline CDR1 is LGHNA and CDR2 YSLEER. Written as DNA, the CDR3 is TGCGCCAGCAGCCAAGGAGGGACTAGCGGGGAGACCCAGTACTTC. Translating it yields CASSQGGTSGETQYF.

The V call is TRBV21-1, the J call TRBJ2-7; the D call TRBD1 from the table was never checked on the DNA. TRBV21-1 is marked as a pseudogene. The CDR3 extends over 20 amino acids. The CDR3 is CASSKALWTGHTSSYNEQYF. The CDR3 DNA sequence: TGTGCCAGCAGCAAAGCCCTCTGGACGGGGCATACAAGCTCCTACAATGAGCAGTACTTC.

This clonotype was seen more than once but under ten times. The chain recombines TRBV25-1 with TRBJ2-5; 8 positions agree with TRBD1. From germline, CDR1 is MGHDK and CDR2 SYGVNS. CDR3 length: 14 amino acids. The V segment lost 5 bases and the J segment 5 bases; nucleotides outside the gene matches: 7. This CDR3 is CASSFTGGRETQYF. CDR3 sequence (DNA): TGTGCCAGCAGTTTTACAGGGGGACGGGAGACCCAGTACTTC.

V usage is TRBV25-1 and J usage is TRBJ2-7, with D perhaps matching TRBD1 or TRBD2 (5 bases each). Trimming took 0 bases from V and 0 from J, leaving 6 bases between them. The CDR3 is 14 residues long. Germline lookup yields CDR1 MGHDK and CDR2 SYGVNS. The CDR3 DNA reads as TGTGCCAGCAGTGAATATGGGACCTCCTACGAGCAGTACTTC. It codes for CASSEYGTSYEQYF.

This clonotype came up a few times. The chain employs TRBV5-1 and TRBJ1-2; D might be TRBD1 (5 bases). CDR3 length: 15 residues. V dropped 1 base and J dropped 3 bases, with 13 bases sitting between them. The germline V gene has CDR1 SGHRS and CDR2 YFSETQ. The DNA of the CDR3 is TGCGCCAGCAGCTTGACATCAGGGAAAGACTATGGCTACACCTTC. Protein sequence: CASSLTSGKDYGYTF.

This clonotype was recorded many times. This chain links TRBV12-3 or TRBV12-4 with TRBJ2-1, with 8 bases matching TRBD2. This CDR3 region has 19 residues. Unmatched junction bases numbered 13, after V lost 3 bases and J lost 0 bases. The CDR3 DNA sequence: TGTGCCAGCAGTTTCTCGGGACTAGTGATTGGAGGCTCCTACAATGAGCAGTTCTTC. Protein: CASSFSGLVIGGSYNEQFF.

CDR3 protein: CASSVGDNTGELFF. The DNA for the CDR3 is TGTGCCAGCAGCGTAGGGGACAACACCGGGGAGCTGTTTTTT. This chain links TRBV9 with TRBJ2-2, with D possibly called TRBD1 or TRBD2 (5 bases each). The CDR3 totals 14 residues. Germline V lookup: CDR1 SGDLS, CDR2 YYNGEE. V lost 0 bases to trimming and J lost 2 bases, with 5 bases between them.

The chain couples TRBV11-2 to TRBJ2-3; D remains unclear. Between the trimmed V and J ends, which lost 6 bases and 6 bases, there was a span of 7 bases. Germline-derived CDR1 and CDR2 are SGHAT and FQNNGV. The CDR3 is 11 residues long. CDR3 sequence: CASSRWDTQYF. As DNA, the CDR3 is TGTGCCAGCAGTCGCTGGGATACGCAGTATTTT. The variable domain in full, completed from reference TRBV11-2 and TRBJ2-3, reads EAGVAQSPRYKIIEKRQSVAFWCNPISGHATLYWYQQILGQGPKLLIQFQNNGVVDDSQLPKDRFSAERLKGVDSTLKIQPAKLEDSAVYLCASSRWDTQYFGPGTRLTVL.